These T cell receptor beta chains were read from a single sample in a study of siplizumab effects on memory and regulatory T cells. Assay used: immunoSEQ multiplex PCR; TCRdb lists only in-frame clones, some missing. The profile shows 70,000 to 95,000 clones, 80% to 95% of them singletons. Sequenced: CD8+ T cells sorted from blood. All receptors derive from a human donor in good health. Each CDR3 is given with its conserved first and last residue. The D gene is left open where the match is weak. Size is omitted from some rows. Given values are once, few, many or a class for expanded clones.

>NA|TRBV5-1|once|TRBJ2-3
TGCGCCAGCAGCTTGGAGTCGCGGCGGGGGCAGACAACTAGCACAGATACGCAGTATTTT
CASSLESRRGQTTSTDTQYF
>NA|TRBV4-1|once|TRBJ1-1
TGCGCCAGCACCCCCCCAATGAACACTGAAGCTTTCTTT
CASTPPMNTEAFF
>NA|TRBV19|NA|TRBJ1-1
TGTGCCAGTAGTATAAGCGGGACGTCCAACACTGAAGCTTTCTTT
CASSISGTSNTEAFF
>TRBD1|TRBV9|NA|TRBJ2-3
TGTGCCAGCAGCGATTGGACAGGGGGAGATACGCAGTATTTT
CASSDWTGGDTQYF
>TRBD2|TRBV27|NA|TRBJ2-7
TGTGCCAGCAGTTTCTTAAGTCCCGGGACTAGCGGGGGCCCGAACTCCTACGAGCAGTACTTC
CASSFLSPGTSGGPNSYEQYF
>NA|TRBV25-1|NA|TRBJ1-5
TGTGCCAGCAGTGAACTTTCAGGGACTCAGCCCCAGCATTTT
CASSELSGTQPQHF
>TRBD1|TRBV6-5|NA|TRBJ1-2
TGCGCCAGCAGTTATCGGACAGGGCATGGCTACACCTTC
CASSYRTGHGYTF
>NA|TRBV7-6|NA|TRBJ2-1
TGTGCCAGCAGCTTAGGTGGGAGAGGGAATGAGCAGTTCTTC
CASSLGGRGNEQFF
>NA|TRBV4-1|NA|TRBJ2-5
TGCGCCAGCAGCCCTTCGGGGGACAAGACCCAGTACTTC
CASSPSGDKTQYF
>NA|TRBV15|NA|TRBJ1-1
TGTGCCACCAGCAGAGCAAGGGAAGGAGGCACTGAAGCTTTCTTT
CATSRAREGGTEAFF